What follows are 12 T cell receptor beta chains derived from one specimen sequenced in a study of blood T cell repertoires in COVID-19. Only in-frame clones appear in the TCRdb table, and some are missing; sequencing was by immunoSEQ multiplex PCR. The data hold over 100,000 clones, with approximately 83% observed a single time. Sequencing input: peripheral blood. These receptors were taken from a woman aged 80 or older with active or convalescent COVID-19.

The chain has TRBV6-2 or TRBV6-3 and TRBJ2-7, with a tentative D call TRBD1 (6 bases). Germline V gene lookup returns CDR1 MNHEY and CDR2 SVGEGT. V lost 5 bases and J 6 bases, leaving 17 bases between the germline ends. The CDR3 is 14 residues long. The CDR3, as DNA: TGTGCCAGCAGTCCCTCACGGGACACAGGCGAGCAGTACTTC. This codes for CASSPSRDTGEQYF.

The chain carries TRBV4-3 and TRBJ1-4, with TRBD1 identical over 9 bases. The trim removed 0 bases at V and 7 bases at J, leaving 3 bases unmatched. This CDR3 is 15 amino acids long. Per the germline V gene, CDR1 is LGHNA and CDR2 is YSLEER. CDR3 protein: CASSQEGTGSEKLFF. DNA of the CDR3: TGCGCCAGCAGCCAAGAGGGGACAGGGAGTGAAAAACTGTTTTTT.

This clone has only a few counts. This chain joins TRBV15 and TRBJ1-2, with a tentative D call TRBD1 (5 bases). The CDR3 runs 16 residues. The V end lost 1 base, the J end lost 3 bases, and 15 bases lay between the germline ends. Per the germline V gene, CDR1 is LNHNV and CDR2 is YYDKDF (reference sequence). The CDR3 is CATSRVGRGFDYGYTF. The CDR3 DNA reads TGTGCCACCAGCAGAGTCGGGAGGGGTTTCGACTATGGCTACACCTTC.

The chain links TRBV7-2 to TRBJ2-7, with 7 bases that match TRBD2. Germline values: CDR1 SGHTA, CDR2 FQGNSA. The CDR3 is 16 residues long. The ends lost 5 bases at V and 3 bases at J; junction bases unmatched: 13. CDR3 in DNA: TGTGCCAGCAGCGTCGCTAGCGGCGGGAGTGGCTACGAGCAGTACTTC. This gives the protein CASSVASGGSGYEQYF. Complete variable domain (other parts from reference TRBV7-2 and TRBJ2-7): GAGVSQSPSNKVTEKGKDVELRCDPISGHTALYWYRQSLGQGLEFLIYFQGNSAPDKSGLPSDRFSAERTGGSVSTLTIQRTQQEDSAVYLCASSVASGGSGYEQYFGPGTRLTVT.

The CDR3 DNA reads TGTGCCAGCAGTTCCCACAGCTCTGGAAACACCATATATTTT. It specifies CASSSHSSGNTIYF. V usage is TRBV6-2 or TRBV6-3 and J usage is TRBJ1-3; D unclear. CDR1 and CDR2 (germline): MNHEY, SVGEGT. The CDR3 runs 14 residues. Between the trimmed V and J ends, which lost 4 bases and 0 bases, there was a span of 7 bases.

This rearrangement joins TRBV5-4 to TRBJ2-1, with TRBD2 identical over 11 bases. CDR3 length: 16 residues. Looked up from germline, CDR1 is SGHNT and CDR2 is YYREEE (reference sequence). Trimming took 4 bases from V and 2 from J; bases not matched to a gene: 5. The DNA of the CDR3 is TGTGCCAGCAGCCCCGGGACTAGCGGAACCTACAATGAGCAGTTCTTC. Encoded protein: CASSPGTSGTYNEQFF.

In DNA form, the CDR3 reads TGTGCCAGCAGCCCGACAGGGGCTTACGGTGGCTACACCTTC. This encodes CASSPTGAYGGYTF. The V call is TRBV28, the J call TRBJ1-2; 8 positions match TRBD1. The V and J ends lost 6 bases and 7 bases, in that order; junction bases with no gene match: 10. The CDR3 contains 14 residues. CDR1 is MDHEN, CDR2 SYDVKM, per germline.

The rearrangement links TRBV5-6 to TRBJ2-1, with D possibly being TRBD2 (6 bases). V lost 2 bases and J lost 3, with 12 bases in between. CDR1 and CDR2 from the germline V gene are SGHDT and YYEEEE. This CDR3 has 15 amino acids. The DNA for the CDR3 is TGTGCCAGCAGCTTAGCGGGCCATCTCTACAATGAGCAGTTCTTC. Translated: CASSLAGHLYNEQFF.

The chain links TRBV28 to TRBJ1-2; D is possibly TRBD1 (5 bases). From germline, CDR1 is MDHEN and CDR2 SYDVKM. This CDR3 region has 15 residues. The V and J ends lost 1 base and 8 bases respectively, with 17 bases between them. For the CDR3, the DNA is TGTGCCAGCAGTTTATTATCTCGGGGGGAGGACGGCTACACCTTC. It is translated as CASSLLSRGEDGYTF.

This clone occurred once. The V gene is TRBV5-1, the J gene TRBJ2-2, with D perhaps TRBD1 (5 bases). The CDR3 runs to 14 residues. V was clipped by 4 bases and J by 3 bases, with 10 bases between them. Germline values: CDR1 SGHRS, CDR2 YFSETQ. CDR3 protein: CASSPLGHTGELFF. The CDR3 region has the DNA TGCGCCAGCAGCCCCCTGGGGCACACCGGGGAGCTGTTTTTT.

The J gene is TRBJ1-4, the V gene TRBV28; TRBD1 might be the D (5 bases). Germline-derived CDR1 and CDR2 are MDHEN and SYDVKM. The CDR3 loop spans 17 amino acids. V lost 4 bases and J 0 bases, leaving 15 bases between the germline ends. CDR3 in amino acids: CASSSPGGGTTNEKLFF. CDR3 sequence (DNA): TGTGCCAGCAGTTCCCCGGGGGGAGGGACAACTAATGAAAAACTGTTTTTT.

The V call is TRBV19, the J call TRBJ1-2; D call uncertain. V gave up 3 bases and J gave up 1 base, with 12 bases separating them. The germline gives CDR1 LNHDA, CDR2 SQIVND (reference sequence). The CDR3 totals 15 residues. In DNA, the CDR3 is TGTGCCAGTAGTATGGGCTGGGTGAATAACTATGGCTACACCTTC. Translation: CASSMGWVNNYGYTF.